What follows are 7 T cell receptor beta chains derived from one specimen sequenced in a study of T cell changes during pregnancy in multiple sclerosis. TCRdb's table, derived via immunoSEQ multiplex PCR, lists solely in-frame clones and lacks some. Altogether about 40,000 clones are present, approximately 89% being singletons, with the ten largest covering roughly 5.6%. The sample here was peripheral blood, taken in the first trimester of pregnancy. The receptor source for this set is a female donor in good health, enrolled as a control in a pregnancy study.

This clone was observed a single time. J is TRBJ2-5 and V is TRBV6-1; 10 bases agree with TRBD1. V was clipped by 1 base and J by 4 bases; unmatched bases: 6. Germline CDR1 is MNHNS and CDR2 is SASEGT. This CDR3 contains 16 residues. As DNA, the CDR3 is TGTGCCAGCAGTGAAGTTGTAGGACAGGGGGGAGAGACCCAGTACTTC. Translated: CASSEVVGQGGETQYF.

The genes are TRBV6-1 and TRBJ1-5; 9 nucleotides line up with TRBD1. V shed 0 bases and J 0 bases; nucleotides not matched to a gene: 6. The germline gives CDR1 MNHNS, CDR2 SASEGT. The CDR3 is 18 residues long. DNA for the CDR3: TGTGCCAGCAGTGAAGCTCCCGGGACAGGGAGTAGCAATCAGCCCCAGCATTTT. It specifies CASSEAPGTGSSNQPQHF.

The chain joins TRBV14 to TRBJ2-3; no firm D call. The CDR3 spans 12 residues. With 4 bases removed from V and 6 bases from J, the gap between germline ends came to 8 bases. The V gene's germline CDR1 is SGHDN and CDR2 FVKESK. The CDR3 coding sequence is TGTGCCAGCAGCCTCCGGTCCGATACGCAGTATTTT. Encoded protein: CASSLRSDTQYF.

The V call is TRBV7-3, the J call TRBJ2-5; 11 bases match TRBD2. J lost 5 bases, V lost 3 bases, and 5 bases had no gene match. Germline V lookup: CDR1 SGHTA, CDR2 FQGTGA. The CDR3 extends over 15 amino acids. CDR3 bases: TGTGCCAGCAGCTTTGCTAGCGGGAGGAGGGAGACCCAGTACTTC. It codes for CASSFASGRRETQYF.

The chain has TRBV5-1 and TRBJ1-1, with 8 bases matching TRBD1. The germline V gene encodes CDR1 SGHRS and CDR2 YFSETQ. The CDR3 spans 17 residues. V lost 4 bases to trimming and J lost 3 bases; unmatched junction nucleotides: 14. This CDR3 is CASSQGQGGGWDTEAFF. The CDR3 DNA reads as TGCGCCAGCAGCCAAGGACAGGGCGGAGGGTGGGACACTGAAGCTTTCTTT.

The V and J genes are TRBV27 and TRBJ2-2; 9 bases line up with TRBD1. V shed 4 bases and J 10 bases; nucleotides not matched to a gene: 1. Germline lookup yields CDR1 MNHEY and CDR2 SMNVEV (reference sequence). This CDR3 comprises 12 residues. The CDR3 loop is CASSYRGLELFF. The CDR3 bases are TGTGCCAGCAGTTACAGGGGGCTGGAGCTGTTTTTT.

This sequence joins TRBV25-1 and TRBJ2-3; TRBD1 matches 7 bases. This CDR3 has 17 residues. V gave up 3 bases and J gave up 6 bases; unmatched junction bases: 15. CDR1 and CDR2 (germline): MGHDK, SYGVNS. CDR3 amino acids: CASSDYSPGQPFDTQYF. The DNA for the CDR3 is TGTGCCAGCAGTGATTACTCCCCGGGACAGCCTTTCGATACGCAGTATTTT. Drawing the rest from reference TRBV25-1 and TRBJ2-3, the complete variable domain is EADIYQTPRYLVIGTGKKITLECSQTMGHDKMYWYQQDPGMELHLIHYSYGVNSTEKGDLSSESTVSRIRTEHFPLTLESARPSHTSQYLCASSDYSPGQPFDTQYFGPGTRLTVL.